This TCR beta chain stems from a study of T-cell reconstitution after alpha-beta-depleted transplantation in children. Study observations and caveats: Reported findings indicate that, about two months after transplant, alpha-beta T cells came from several hundred expanded clones, which were derived from non-depleted graft cells. It was surviving recipient T cells and thymic progenitors that gave some patients high TCRbeta diversity at day 60. One year post-transplant, T-cell counts and diversity were largely derived from T cells produced anew.

The library targeted TCRbeta and was prepared with unique molecular identifiers. TCRdb reprocessed the PCR reads with MiXCR, giving one entry per CDR3 protein. The profile covers 400,000 to 550,000 distinct CDR3 sequences, with 10% to 13% appearing a single time and 2% taken by the ten largest. As for this clonotype: The antigen remains undetermined.

The CDR3 has 15 residues. Germline values: CDR1 MNHNS, CDR2 SASEGT. V lost 1 base and J lost 4; bases outside the gene matches: 5. The sequences come from PBMCs, collected before TCRalphabeta/CD19-depleted stem cell transplant. The origin of this receptor is a child aged 2-15 years with inherited bone marrow failure, due to receive a stem cell transplant. This rearrangement joins TRBV6-1 to TRBJ2-7; TRBD1 agrees at 9 bases. The CDR3 sequence: CASSEVGTGFYEQYF. The CDR3 DNA reads TGTGCCAGCAGTGAAGTGGGGACAGGGTTTTACGAGCAGTACTTC.